The rows below give T cell receptor beta chains drawn from one sample of a study of CD8 T cells in ankylosing spondylitis. TCRdb re-derived calls from the 5' RACE reads in MiXCR, one entry per CDR3 protein. This table has 300,000 to 350,000 distinct CDR3 sequences, around 20% appearing once. Sequencing was done on a sample of blood, either unsorted or a sorted T cell fraction (not recorded which). These receptor sequences come from a female donor with ankylosing spondylitis or in good health (not recorded which). Each CDR3 is given with its conserved first and last residue. The order of the fields is clone size, V gene, J gene, D gene, CDR3 protein, CDR3 DNA. The D gene is left open where the match is weak. Size values are once, few and many counts, or a class for expanded clones, and some rows have none.

few	TRBV5-6	TRBJ2-7	.	CATSGRRYRTYEQYF	TGTGCCACCTCCGGCCGGCGATACCGGACCTACGAGCAGTACTTC
.	TRBV5-4	TRBJ2-3	.	CASSPAGLSADTQYF	TGTGCCAGCAGCCCTGCGGGTCTCTCGGCAGATACGCAGTATTTT
.	TRBV11-3	TRBJ2-7	.	CASSLSPEEQYF	TGTGCCAGCAGCTTATCCCCGGAGGAGCAGTACTTC
.	TRBV7-2	TRBJ1-4	.	CASTTPGINEKLFF	TGTGCCAGCACTACCCCGGGAATTAATGAAAAACTGTTTTTT
.	TRBV7-9	TRBJ2-3	.	CASSLAESSTDTQYF	TGTGCCAGCAGCTTAGCGGAGTCATCCACAGATACGCAGTATTTT
.	TRBV20-1	TRBJ2-1	TRBD2	CSANHLAGGTYNEQFF	TGCAGTGCTAATCATTTAGCGGGAGGTACCTACAATGAGCAGTTCTTC
many	TRBV20-1	TRBJ2-3	.	CSAPGEPKGSLQYF	TGCAGTGCTCCTGGGGAACCGAAGGGTAGTCTGCAGTATTTT
.	TRBV15	TRBJ2-5	.	CATSQSGETQYF	TGTGCCACCAGCCAGAGCGGAGAGACCCAGTACTTC
.	TRBV5-1	TRBJ2-3	.	CASSGQGIDTQYF	TGCGCCAGCAGTGGTCAGGGGATAGATACGCAGTATTTT
.	TRBV6-1	TRBJ2-2	.	CASSEAGFGELFF	TGTGCCAGCAGTGAAGCAGGGTTCGGGGAGCTGTTTTTT
.	TRBV29-1	TRBJ1-5	.	CSVGDRNYQPQHF	TGCAGCGTGGGAGACAGGAACTATCAGCCCCAGCATTTT
.	TRBV7-9	TRBJ2-3	.	CASSPSPDTQYF	TGTGCCAGCAGCCCTTCACCAGATACGCAGTATTTT
many	TRBV20-1	TRBJ2-3	TRBD2	CSARPGLAEDTQYF	TGCAGTGCCCGGCCGGGACTAGCAGAGGATACGCAGTATTTT
.	TRBV20-1	TRBJ2-1	TRBD2	CSAIGTSSYNEQFF	TGCAGTGCTATAGGGACTAGCTCCTACAATGAGCAGTTCTTC
few	TRBV28	TRBJ1-1	.	CASYMNTEAFF	TGTGCCAGCTACATGAACACTGAAGCTTTCTTT
few	TRBV20-1	TRBJ2-3	.	CSAPGPGTDTQYF	TGCAGTGCTCCCGGCCCGGGCACAGATACGCAGTATTTT
few	TRBV3-1	TRBJ2-1	TRBD2	CASSQGIASGNNEQLF	TGTGCCAGCAGCCAAGGGATCGCTAGCGGGAACAATGAGCAGTTATTC
.	TRBV6-2/TRBV6-3	TRBJ2-1	TRBD2	CASKTSGSQGYGRF	TGTGCCAGCAAGACTAGCGGGAGCCAAGGATACGGGAGATTC
few	TRBV9	TRBJ2-7	TRBD2	CASSAGASGRRYEQYF	TGTGCCAGCAGCGCCGGGGCTAGCGGTAGAAGGTACGAGCAGTACTTC
few	TRBV3-1	TRBJ2-2	.	CASSAAGLNTGELFF	TGTGCCAGCAGCGCTGCGGGGCTTAACACCGGGGAGCTGTTTTTT
few	TRBV11-3	TRBJ2-1	.	CASSSGSAEQFF	TGTGCCAGCAGCTCCGGCAGCGCCGAGCAGTTCTTC
.	TRBV6-4	TRBJ1-3	TRBD1	CASRRQGHSGNTIYF	TGTGCCAGCAGAAGACAGGGACACTCTGGAAACACCATATATTTT
.	TRBV25-1	TRBJ1-1	.	CASSSWGPLNTEAFF	TGTGCCAGCAGTTCCTGGGGCCCTTTGAACACTGAAGCTTTCTTT
.	TRBV27	TRBJ2-3	.	CASSLLSRDTQYF	TGTGCCAGCAGCCTCCTGTCCCGTGATACGCAGTATTTT
few	TRBV15	TRBJ1-2	.	CATSRGPFGGNYGYTF	TGTGCCACCAGCAGGGGACCTTTCGGCGGCAACTATGGCTACACCTTC
few	TRBV7-2	TRBJ2-5	TRBD1	CASSLATGFRMETQYF	TGTGCCAGCAGCTTAGCGACAGGGTTCAGAATGGAGACCCAGTACTTC
.	TRBV7-2	TRBJ2-5	.	CASSLRTFQETQYF	TGTGCCAGCAGCTTACGGACTTTTCAAGAGACCCAGTACTTC
.	TRBV20-1	TRBJ2-7	.	CSAGSSYEQYF	TGCAGTGCAGGGAGCTCCTACGAGCAGTACTTC
.	TRBV7-7	TRBJ2-1	.	CASSNEQFF	TGTGCTAGCAGCAATGAGCAGTTCTTC
.	TRBV20-1	TRBJ2-1	TRBD2	CSASESTSVDNEQFF	TGCAGTGCTAGTGAATCGACTAGCGTAGACAATGAGCAGTTCTTC
.	TRBV5-1	TRBJ2-3	TRBD2	CASSLEGRARTDTQYF	TGCGCCAGCAGCTTGGAGGGGAGGGCCCGCACAGATACGCAGTATTTT
.	TRBV20-1	TRBJ2-7	.	CSARGQWAVKQYF	TGCAGTGCTAGAGGACAGTGGGCGGTAAAGCAGTACTTC
few	TRBV12-3/TRBV12-4	TRBJ2-3	TRBD2	CASRLSSGGLKLYF	TGTGCCAGCAGGCTGAGTAGCGGGGGACTGAAATTGTATTTT
few	TRBV12-3/TRBV12-4	TRBJ1-5	.	CASSLLRQGNQPQHF	TGTGCCAGCAGTTTACTGAGACAGGGCAATCAGCCCCAGCATTTT
.	TRBV28	TRBJ2-2	.	CASSATLDAGELFF	TGTGCCAGCAGCGCAACCCTAGATGCCGGGGAGCTGTTTTTT
.	TRBV5-1	TRBJ2-7	.	CASSLAELSSYEQYF	TGCGCCAGCAGCTTGGCCGAGTTAAGCTCCTACGAGCAGTACTTC
few	TRBV5-1	TRBJ1-2	.	CASSVRGANYGYTF	TGCGCCAGCAGCGTCCGAGGAGCTAACTATGGCTACACCTTC
few	TRBV12-3/TRBV12-4	TRBJ2-6	TRBD1	CASTSMGQGANVLTF	TGTGCCAGCACCTCTATGGGACAGGGGGCCAACGTCCTGACTTTC
.	TRBV7-2	TRBJ1-1	.	CASSQFMGTEAFF	TGTGCCAGCAGCCAATTCATGGGAACTGAAGCTTTCTTT
.	TRBV11-1	TRBJ2-7	TRBD2	CASSPLERGSYEQYF	TGTGCCAGCAGCCCCCTGGAGCGGGGCTCCTACGAGCAGTACTTC
many	TRBV29-1	TRBJ2-3	TRBD2	CSAGGGADTQYF	TGCAGCGCCGGGGGGGGCGCAGATACGCAGTATTTT
few	TRBV3-1	TRBJ2-1	.	CASSRTRGGDEQFF	TGTGCCAGCAGCCGTACTCGGGGAGGAGATGAGCAGTTCTTC
.	TRBV12-3/TRBV12-4	TRBJ2-7	.	CASSLVAEGSYEQYF	TGTGCCAGCAGTTTAGTCGCGGAGGGGTCCTACGAGCAGTACTTC
.	TRBV6-5	TRBJ2-3	TRBD2	CASSSSGLAGGADTQYF	TGTGCCAGCAGTTCATCCGGACTAGCGGGAGGGGCAGATACGCAGTATTTT
many	TRBV29-1	TRBJ2-1	.	CSAASKRVTYNEQFF	TGCAGCGCAGCCTCGAAGAGAGTCACCTACAATGAGCAGTTCTTC
.	TRBV18	TRBJ2-1	TRBD2	CASSPWTSVRNEQFF	TGTGCCAGCTCACCTTGGACTAGCGTACGAAATGAGCAGTTCTTC
few	TRBV6-5	TRBJ1-2	.	CASSRNLDGYTF	TGTGCCAGCAGCCGCAATCTCGATGGCTACACCTTC
.	TRBV28	TRBJ2-7	.	CASSQEAGVKGEQYF	TGTGCCAGCAGTCAGGAAGCGGGCGTCAAAGGCGAGCAGTACTTC
.	TRBV7-2	TRBJ2-7	TRBD1	CASSVTGDPYEQYF	TGTGCCAGCAGCGTGACAGGGGACCCATACGAGCAGTACTTC
.	TRBV11-2	TRBJ2-1	TRBD1	CASSSRGRNEQFF	TGTGCCAGCAGCTCCAGGGGGCGGAATGAGCAGTTCTTC
medium-sized	TRBV20-1	TRBJ2-5	TRBD2	CSARTLAGRGETQYF	TGCAGTGCTAGAACCCTAGCGGGAAGGGGAGAGACCCAGTACTTC
few	TRBV25-1	TRBJ2-7	.	CASSEGTSYEQYF	TGTGCCAGCAGTGAGGGAACTTCCTACGAGCAGTACTTC
many	TRBV25-1	TRBJ2-1	TRBD1	CASSETGSYNEQFF	TGTGCCAGCAGTGAGACAGGGTCCTACAATGAGCAGTTCTTC
.	TRBV6-5	TRBJ2-2	TRBD2	CASSLGGSFAGELFF	TGTGCCAGCAGTTTGGGCGGGAGCTTCGCCGGGGAGCTGTTTTTT
.	TRBV23-1	TRBJ2-1	.	CASNPGDEQFF	TGCGCCAGCAACCCGGGCGATGAGCAGTTCTTC
many	TRBV29-1	TRBJ2-7	.	CSVLRDINSYEQYF	TGCAGCGTCCTCCGGGACATCAACTCCTACGAGCAGTACTTC
few	TRBV3-1	TRBJ1-1	TRBD1	CASGQGGGTEAFF	TGTGCCAGCGGACAGGGTGGAGGCACTGAAGCTTTCTTT
.	TRBV20-1	TRBJ1-2	TRBD1	CSAPGDSTYGYTF	TGCAGTGCTCCCGGGGACAGCACTTATGGCTACACCTTC
few	TRBV14	TRBJ1-1	.	CASSQELGKAFF	TGTGCCAGCAGCCAAGAATTGGGAAAAGCTTTCTTT